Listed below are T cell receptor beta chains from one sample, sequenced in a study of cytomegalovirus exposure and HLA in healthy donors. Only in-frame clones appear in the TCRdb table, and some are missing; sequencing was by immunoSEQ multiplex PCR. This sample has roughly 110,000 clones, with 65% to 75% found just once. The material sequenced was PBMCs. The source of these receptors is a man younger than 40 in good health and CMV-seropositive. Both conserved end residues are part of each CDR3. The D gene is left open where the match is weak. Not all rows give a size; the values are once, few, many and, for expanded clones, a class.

cdr3_nt: TGTGCCAGCAGTTCCCCCGGGCAGGGGGGTTTCGAGCAGTACTTC
cdr3_aa: CASSSPGQGGFEQYF
j_call: TRBJ2-7
v_call: TRBV28
d_call: -
clone_size: -

cdr3_nt: TGTGCCAGCAGTTACTCGACAGGGTGGGGCGAGCAGTACTTC
cdr3_aa: CASSYSTGWGEQYF
j_call: TRBJ2-7
v_call: TRBV6-6
d_call: TRBD1
clone_size: -

cdr3_nt: TGTGCCTGGACAGGGAAGAGCTCTGGAAACACCATATATTTT
cdr3_aa: CAWTGKSSGNTIYF
j_call: TRBJ1-3
v_call: TRBV30
d_call: -
clone_size: -

cdr3_nt: TGCGCCAGCAGCCAAAGACAGGGATCTGGGGCCAACGTCCTGACTTTC
cdr3_aa: CASSQRQGSGANVLTF
j_call: TRBJ2-6
v_call: TRBV4-1
d_call: TRBD1
clone_size: -

cdr3_nt: TGTGCCAGCAGGGCGGGACTAGCGGGGGGGAGCTCCTACAATGAGCAGTTCTTC
cdr3_aa: CASRAGLAGGSSYNEQFF
j_call: TRBJ2-1
v_call: TRBV5-4
d_call: TRBD2
clone_size: -

cdr3_nt: TGTGCCAGCAGCTTAATGGGACAGGAGAATTCACCCCTCCACTTT
cdr3_aa: CASSLMGQENSPLHF
j_call: TRBJ1-6
v_call: TRBV7-2
d_call: TRBD1
clone_size: -

cdr3_nt: TGCGCCAGCAGCTTGGGCGGACAGGGAGCGACAGATACGCAGTATTTT
cdr3_aa: CASSLGGQGATDTQYF
j_call: TRBJ2-3
v_call: TRBV5-1
d_call: TRBD1
clone_size: -

cdr3_nt: TGTGCCAGCAGTTTACAGGGAAACAATCAGCCCCAGCATTTT
cdr3_aa: CASSLQGNNQPQHF
j_call: TRBJ1-5
v_call: TRBV6-6
d_call: -
clone_size: -

cdr3_nt: TGCGCCAGCAGCGCCAGGTGGTCCTATAATTCACCCCTCCACTTT
cdr3_aa: CASSARWSYNSPLHF
j_call: TRBJ1-6
v_call: TRBV4-1
d_call: -
clone_size: -

cdr3_nt: TGCGCCAGCAGCCGGAACAGAGCCTACGAGCAGTACTTC
cdr3_aa: CASSRNRAYEQYF
j_call: TRBJ2-7
v_call: TRBV10-2
d_call: -
clone_size: -

cdr3_nt: TGCGCCAGCAGCTTAGGGGTTGACAGGGTCGAAGGCTACACCTTC
cdr3_aa: CASSLGVDRVEGYTF
j_call: TRBJ1-2
v_call: TRBV5-1
d_call: TRBD1
clone_size: -

cdr3_nt: TGTGCCATCAGTGAGGGACAGGGCGTCTCACCTCTCCACTTT
cdr3_aa: CAISEGQGVSPLHF
j_call: TRBJ1-6
v_call: TRBV10-3
d_call: TRBD1
clone_size: -

cdr3_nt: TGTGCCACCAGCGGAGCAGTATACGAGCAGTACTTC
cdr3_aa: CATSGAVYEQYF
j_call: TRBJ2-7
v_call: TRBV15
d_call: -
clone_size: -

cdr3_nt: TGTGCCAGCGGTCGACACGAGTCCGGGGAGCTGTTTTTT
cdr3_aa: CASGRHESGELFF
j_call: TRBJ2-2
v_call: TRBV2
d_call: -
clone_size: -

cdr3_nt: TGCAGCGCGGGACAGGAGCTTGAAAAACTGTTTTTT
cdr3_aa: CSAGQELEKLFF
j_call: TRBJ1-4
v_call: TRBV29-1
d_call: TRBD1
clone_size: few

cdr3_nt: TGTGCCAGCTCCGTAACAGGGGAAACTGGAAACACCATATATTTT
cdr3_aa: CASSVTGETGNTIYF
j_call: TRBJ1-3
v_call: TRBV7-2
d_call: TRBD1
clone_size: -